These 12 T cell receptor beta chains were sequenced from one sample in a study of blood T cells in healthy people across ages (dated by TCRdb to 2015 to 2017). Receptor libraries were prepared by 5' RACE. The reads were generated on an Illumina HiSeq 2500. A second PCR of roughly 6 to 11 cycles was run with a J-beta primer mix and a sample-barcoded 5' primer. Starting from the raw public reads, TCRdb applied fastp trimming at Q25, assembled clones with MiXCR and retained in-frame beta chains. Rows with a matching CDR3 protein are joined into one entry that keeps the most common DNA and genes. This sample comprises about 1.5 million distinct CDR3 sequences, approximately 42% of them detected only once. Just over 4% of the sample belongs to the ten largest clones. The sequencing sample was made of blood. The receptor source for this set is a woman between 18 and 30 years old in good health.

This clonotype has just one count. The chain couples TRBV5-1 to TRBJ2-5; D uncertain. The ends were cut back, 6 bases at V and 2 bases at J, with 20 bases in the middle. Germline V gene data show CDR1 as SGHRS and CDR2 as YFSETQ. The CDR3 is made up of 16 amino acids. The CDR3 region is CASNPVFVQIQETQYF. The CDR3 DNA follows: TGCGCCAGCAACCCGGTGTTTGTTCAGATACAAGAGACCCAGTACTTC.

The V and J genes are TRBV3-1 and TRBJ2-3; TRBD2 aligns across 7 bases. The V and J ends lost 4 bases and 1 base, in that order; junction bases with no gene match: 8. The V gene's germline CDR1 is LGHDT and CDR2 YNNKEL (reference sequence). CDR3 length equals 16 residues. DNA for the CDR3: TGTGCCAGCAGCCGGGTAGGGGCGGGGGGCACAGATACGCAGTATTTT. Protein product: CASSRVGAGGTDTQYF.

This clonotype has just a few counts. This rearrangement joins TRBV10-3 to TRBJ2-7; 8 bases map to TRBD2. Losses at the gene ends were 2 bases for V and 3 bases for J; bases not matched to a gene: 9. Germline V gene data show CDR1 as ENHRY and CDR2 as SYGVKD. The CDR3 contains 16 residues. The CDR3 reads CAISEEGLGSGYEQYF. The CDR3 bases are TGTGCCATCAGTGAGGAGGGACTAGGAAGTGGCTACGAGCAGTACTTC.

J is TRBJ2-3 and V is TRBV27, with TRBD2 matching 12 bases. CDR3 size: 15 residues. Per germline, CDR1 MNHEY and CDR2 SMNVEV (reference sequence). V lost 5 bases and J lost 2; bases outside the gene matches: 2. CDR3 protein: CASSPSGRDTDTQYF. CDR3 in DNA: TGTGCCAGCAGTCCTAGCGGGAGGGACACAGATACGCAGTATTTT.

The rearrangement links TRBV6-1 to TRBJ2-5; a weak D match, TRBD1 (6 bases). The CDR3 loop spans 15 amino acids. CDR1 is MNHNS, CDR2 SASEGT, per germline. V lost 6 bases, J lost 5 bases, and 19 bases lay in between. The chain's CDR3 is CASRISYDRRETQYF. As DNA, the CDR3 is TGTGCCAGCAGGATCTCTTACGACAGGAGGGAGACCCAGTACTTC.

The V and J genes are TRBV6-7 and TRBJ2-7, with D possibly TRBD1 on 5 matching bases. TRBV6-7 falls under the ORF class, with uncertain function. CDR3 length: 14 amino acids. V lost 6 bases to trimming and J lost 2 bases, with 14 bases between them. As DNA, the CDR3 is TGTGCCAGCAGCACCCCGACAGTGCCCTACGAGCAGTACTTC. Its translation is CASSTPTVPYEQYF.

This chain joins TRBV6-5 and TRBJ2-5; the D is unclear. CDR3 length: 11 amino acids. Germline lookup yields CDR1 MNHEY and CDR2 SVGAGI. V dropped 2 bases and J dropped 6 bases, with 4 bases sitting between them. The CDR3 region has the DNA TGTGCCAGCAGTTACGACAAGACCCAGTACTTC. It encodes CASSYDKTQYF.

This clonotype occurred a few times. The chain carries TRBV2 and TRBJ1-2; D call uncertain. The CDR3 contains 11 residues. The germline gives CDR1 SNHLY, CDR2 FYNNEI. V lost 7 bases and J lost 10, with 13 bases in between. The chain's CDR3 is CASNPEAAYTF. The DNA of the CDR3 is TGTGCCAGCAACCCCGAGGCCGCCTACACCTTC.

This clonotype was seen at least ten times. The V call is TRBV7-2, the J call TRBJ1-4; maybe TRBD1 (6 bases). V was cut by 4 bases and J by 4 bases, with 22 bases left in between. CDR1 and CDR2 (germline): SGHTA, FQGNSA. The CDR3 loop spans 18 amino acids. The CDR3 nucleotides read TGTGCCAGCAGCTCCCTCGCTCCAGGGGTGTGGGATAATGAAAAACTGTTTTTT. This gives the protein CASSSLAPGVWDNEKLFF.

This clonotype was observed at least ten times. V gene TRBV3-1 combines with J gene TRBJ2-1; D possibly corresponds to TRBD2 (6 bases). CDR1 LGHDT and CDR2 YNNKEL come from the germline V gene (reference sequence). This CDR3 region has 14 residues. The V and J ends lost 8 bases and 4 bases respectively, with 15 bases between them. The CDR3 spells CASRRGLIYNEQFF. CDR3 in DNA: TGTGCCAGCCGACGAGGACTAATTTACAATGAGCAGTTCTTC.

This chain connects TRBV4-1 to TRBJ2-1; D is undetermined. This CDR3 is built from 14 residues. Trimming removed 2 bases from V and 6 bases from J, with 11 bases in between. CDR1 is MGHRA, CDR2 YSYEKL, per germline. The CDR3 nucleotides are TGCGCCAGCAGCCAACCTACTGACTCCAATGAGCAGTTCTTC. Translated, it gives CASSQPTDSNEQFF.

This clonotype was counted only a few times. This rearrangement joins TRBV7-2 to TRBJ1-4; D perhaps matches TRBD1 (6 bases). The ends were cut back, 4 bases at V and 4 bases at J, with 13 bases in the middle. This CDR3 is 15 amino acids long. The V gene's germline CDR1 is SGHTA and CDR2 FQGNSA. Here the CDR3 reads CASSSGGGLNEKLFF. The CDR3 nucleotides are TGTGCCAGCAGCTCGGGAGGGGGTCTTAATGAAAAACTGTTTTTT.